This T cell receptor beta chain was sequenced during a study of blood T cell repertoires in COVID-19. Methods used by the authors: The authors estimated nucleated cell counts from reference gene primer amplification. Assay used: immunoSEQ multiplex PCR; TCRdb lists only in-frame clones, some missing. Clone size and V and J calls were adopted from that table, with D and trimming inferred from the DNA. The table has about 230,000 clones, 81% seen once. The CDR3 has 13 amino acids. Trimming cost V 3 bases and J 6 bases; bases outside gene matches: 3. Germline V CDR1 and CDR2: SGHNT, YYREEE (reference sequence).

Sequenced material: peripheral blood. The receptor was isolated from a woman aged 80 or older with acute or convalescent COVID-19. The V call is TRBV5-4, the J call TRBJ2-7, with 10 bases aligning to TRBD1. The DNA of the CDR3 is TGTGCCAGCAGCTCGGGACAGGGGTTCGAGCAGTACTTC. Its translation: CASSSGQGFEQYF.